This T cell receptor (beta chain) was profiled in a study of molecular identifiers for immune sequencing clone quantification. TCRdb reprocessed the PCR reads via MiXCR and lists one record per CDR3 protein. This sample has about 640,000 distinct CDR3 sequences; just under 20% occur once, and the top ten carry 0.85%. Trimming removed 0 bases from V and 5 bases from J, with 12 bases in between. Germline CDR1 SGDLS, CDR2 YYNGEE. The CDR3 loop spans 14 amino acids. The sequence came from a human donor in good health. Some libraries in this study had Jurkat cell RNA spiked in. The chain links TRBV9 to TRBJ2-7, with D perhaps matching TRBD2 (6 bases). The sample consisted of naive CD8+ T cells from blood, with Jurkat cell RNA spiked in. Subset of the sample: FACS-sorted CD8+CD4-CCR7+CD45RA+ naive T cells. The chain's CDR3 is CASSVEPGEHEQYF. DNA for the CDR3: TGTGCCAGCAGCGTAGAGCCGGGGGAACACGAGCAGTACTTC.